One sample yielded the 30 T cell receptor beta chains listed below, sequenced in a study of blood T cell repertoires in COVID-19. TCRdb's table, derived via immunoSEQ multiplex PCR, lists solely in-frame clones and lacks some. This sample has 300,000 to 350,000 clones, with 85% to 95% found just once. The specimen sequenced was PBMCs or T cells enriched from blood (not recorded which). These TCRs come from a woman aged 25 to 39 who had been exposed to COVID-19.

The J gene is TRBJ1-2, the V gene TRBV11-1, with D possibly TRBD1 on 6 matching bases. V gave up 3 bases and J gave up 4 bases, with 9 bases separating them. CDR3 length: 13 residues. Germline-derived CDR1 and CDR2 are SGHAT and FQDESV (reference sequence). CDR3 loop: CASSLTGPYGYTF. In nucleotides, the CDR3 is TGTGCCAGCAGCTTGACAGGCCCCTATGGCTACACCTTC.

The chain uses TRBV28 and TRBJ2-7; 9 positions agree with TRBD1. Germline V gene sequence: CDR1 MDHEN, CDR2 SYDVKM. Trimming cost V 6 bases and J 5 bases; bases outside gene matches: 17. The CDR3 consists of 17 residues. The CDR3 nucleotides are TGTGCCAGCAGCTCTGCCGCCCCAGACAGGGGGAGGAACGAGCAGTACTTC. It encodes CASSSAAPDRGRNEQYF.

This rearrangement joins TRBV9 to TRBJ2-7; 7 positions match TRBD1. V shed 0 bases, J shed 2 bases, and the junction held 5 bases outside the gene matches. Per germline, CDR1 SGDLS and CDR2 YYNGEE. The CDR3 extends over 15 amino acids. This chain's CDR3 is CASSVDGGQTYEQYF. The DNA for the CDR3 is TGTGCCAGCAGCGTAGATGGGGGACAGACCTACGAGCAGTACTTC.

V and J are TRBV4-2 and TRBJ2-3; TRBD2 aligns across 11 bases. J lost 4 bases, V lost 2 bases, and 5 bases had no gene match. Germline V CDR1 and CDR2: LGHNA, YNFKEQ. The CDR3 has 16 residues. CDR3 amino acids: CASSQSSGGWPDTQYF. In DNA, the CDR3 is TGTGCCAGCAGCCAATCTAGCGGGGGGTGGCCAGATACGCAGTATTTT.

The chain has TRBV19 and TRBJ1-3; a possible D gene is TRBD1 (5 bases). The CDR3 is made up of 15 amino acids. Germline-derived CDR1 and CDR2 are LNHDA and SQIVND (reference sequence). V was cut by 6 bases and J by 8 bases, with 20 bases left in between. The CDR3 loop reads CASRTSLNPGHTIYF. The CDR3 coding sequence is TGTGCCAGTAGGACTAGCCTGAATCCGGGACACACCATATATTTT. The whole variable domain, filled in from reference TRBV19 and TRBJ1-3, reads DGGITQSPKYLFRKEGQNVTLSCEQNLNHDAMYWYRQDPGQGLRLIYYSQIVNDFQKGDIAEGYSVSREKKESFPLTVTSAQKNPTAFYLCASRTSLNPGHTIYFGEGSWLTVV.

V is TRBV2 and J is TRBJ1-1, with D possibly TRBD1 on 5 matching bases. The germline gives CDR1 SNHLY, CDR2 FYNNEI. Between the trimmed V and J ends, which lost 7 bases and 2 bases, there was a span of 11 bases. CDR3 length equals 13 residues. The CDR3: CASKSTENTEAFF. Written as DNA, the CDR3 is TGTGCCAGCAAGTCGACAGAAAACACTGAAGCTTTCTTT. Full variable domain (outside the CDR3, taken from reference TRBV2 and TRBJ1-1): EPEVTQTPSHQVTQMGQEVILRCVPISNHLYFYWYRQILGQKVEFLVSFYNNEISEKSEIFDDQFSVERPDGSNFTLKIRSTKLEDSAMYFCASKSTENTEAFFGQGTRLTVV.

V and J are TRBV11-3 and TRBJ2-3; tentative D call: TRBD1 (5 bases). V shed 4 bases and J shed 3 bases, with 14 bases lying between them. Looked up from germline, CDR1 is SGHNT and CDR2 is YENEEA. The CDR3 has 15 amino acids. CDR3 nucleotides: TGTGCCAGCAGCTACGGTCAGGGCAGTACAGATACGCAGTATTTT. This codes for CASSYGQGSTDTQYF.

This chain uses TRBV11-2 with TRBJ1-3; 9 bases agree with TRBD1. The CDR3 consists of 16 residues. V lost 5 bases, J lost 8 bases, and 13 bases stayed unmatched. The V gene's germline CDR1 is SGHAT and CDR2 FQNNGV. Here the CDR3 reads CASSPRGGQGGYTIYF. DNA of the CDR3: TGTGCCAGCAGCCCCCGGGGGGGACAGGGAGGATACACCATATATTTT.

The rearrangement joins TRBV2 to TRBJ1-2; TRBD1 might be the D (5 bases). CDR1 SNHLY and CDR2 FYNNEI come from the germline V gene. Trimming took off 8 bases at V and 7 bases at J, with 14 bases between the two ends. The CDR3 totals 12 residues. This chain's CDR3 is CASGDRGGGYTF. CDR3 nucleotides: TGTGCCAGCGGGGATCGGGGGGGTGGCTACACCTTC. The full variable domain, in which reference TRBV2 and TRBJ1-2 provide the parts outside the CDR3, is EPEVTQTPSHQVTQMGQEVILRCVPISNHLYFYWYRQILGQKVEFLVSFYNNEISEKSEIFDDQFSVERPDGSNFTLKIRSTKLEDSAMYFCASGDRGGGYTFGSGTRLTVV.

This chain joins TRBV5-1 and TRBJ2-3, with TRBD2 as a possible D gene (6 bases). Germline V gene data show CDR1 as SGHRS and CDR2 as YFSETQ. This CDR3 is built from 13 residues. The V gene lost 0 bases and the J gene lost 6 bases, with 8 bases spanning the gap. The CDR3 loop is CASSLAREDTQYF. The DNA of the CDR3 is TGCGCCAGCAGCTTGGCTCGGGAGGATACGCAGTATTTT.

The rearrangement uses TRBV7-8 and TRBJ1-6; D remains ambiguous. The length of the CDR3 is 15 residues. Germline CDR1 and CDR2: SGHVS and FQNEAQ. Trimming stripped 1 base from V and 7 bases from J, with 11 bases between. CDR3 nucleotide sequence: TGTGCCAGCAGCTTAGGAACGGTGAACAATTCACCCCTCCACTTT. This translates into CASSLGTVNNSPLHF. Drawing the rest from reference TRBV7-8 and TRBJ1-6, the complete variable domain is GAGVSQSPRYKVAKRGQDVALRCDPISGHVSLFWYQQALGQGPEFLTYFQNEAQLDKSGLPSDRFFAERPEGSVSTLKIQRTQQEDSAVYLCASSLGTVNNSPLHFGNGTRLTVT.

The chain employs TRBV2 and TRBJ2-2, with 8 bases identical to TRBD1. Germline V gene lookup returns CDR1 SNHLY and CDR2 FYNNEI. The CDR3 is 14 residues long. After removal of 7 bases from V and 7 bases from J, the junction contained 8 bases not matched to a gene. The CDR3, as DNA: TGTGCCAGCACCCTGGACAGGGTTGGCGGGGAGCTGTTTTTT. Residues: CASTLDRVGGELFF.

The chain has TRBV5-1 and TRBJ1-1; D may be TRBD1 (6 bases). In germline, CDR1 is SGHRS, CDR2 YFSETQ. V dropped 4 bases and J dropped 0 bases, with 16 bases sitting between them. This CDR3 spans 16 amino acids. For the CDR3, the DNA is TGCGCCAGCAGCATACAGGGTGTAGGGTTGAACACTGAAGCTTTCTTT. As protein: CASSIQGVGLNTEAFF.

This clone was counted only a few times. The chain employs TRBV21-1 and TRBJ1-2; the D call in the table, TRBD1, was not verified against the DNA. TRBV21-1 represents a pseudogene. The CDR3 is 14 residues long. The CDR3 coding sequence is TGTGCCAGCACCCCACTCGACAGGGAATATGGCTACACCTTC. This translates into CASTPLDREYGYTF.

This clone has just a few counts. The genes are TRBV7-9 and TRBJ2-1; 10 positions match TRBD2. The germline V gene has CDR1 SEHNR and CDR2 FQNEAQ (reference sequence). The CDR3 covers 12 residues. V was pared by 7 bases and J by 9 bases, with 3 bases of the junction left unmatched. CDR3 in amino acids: CASTGTSVEQFF. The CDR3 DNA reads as TGTGCCAGCACCGGGACTAGCGTTGAGCAGTTCTTC.

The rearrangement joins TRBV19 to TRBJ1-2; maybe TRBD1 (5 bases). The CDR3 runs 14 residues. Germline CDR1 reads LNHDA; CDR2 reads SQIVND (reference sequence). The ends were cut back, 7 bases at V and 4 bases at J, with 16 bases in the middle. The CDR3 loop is CASTTGGPLYGYTF. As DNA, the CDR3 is TGTGCCAGTACCACCGGGGGACCTCTCTATGGCTACACCTTC.

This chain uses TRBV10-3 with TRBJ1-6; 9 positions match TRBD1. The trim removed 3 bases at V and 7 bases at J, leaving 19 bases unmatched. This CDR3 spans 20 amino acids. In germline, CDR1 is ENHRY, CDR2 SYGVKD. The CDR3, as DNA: TGTGCCATCAGTGAACAAGCCCCAGACCGCGGGGACAGGGAGAATTCACCCCTCCACTTT. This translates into CAISEQAPDRGDRENSPLHF.

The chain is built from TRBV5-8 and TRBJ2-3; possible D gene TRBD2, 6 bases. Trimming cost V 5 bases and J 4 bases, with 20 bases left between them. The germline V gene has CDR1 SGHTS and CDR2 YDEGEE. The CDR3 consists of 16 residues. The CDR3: CASSSYSPGLPDTQYF. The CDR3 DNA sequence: TGTGCCAGCAGTTCCTACTCTCCGGGACTCCCAGATACGCAGTATTTT.

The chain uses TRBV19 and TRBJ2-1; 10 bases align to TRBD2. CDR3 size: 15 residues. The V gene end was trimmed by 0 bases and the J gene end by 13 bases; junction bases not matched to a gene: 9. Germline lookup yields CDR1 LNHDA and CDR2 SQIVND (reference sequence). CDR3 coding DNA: TGTGCCAGTAGTATAGATATTCCCAGCGGGGGGGTACAGTTCTTC. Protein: CASSIDIPSGGVQFF.

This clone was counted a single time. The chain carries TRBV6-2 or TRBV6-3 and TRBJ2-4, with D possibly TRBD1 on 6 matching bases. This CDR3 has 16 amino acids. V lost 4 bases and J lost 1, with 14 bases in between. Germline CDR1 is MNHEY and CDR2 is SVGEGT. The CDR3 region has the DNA TGTGCCAGCAGTTCGGGACAACGTTGGGCCAAAAACATTCAGTACTTC. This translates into CASSSGQRWAKNIQYF.

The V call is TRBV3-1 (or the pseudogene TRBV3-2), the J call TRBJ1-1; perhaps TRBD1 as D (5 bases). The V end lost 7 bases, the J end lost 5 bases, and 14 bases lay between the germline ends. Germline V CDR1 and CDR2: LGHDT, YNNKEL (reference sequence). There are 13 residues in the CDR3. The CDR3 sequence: CASKVRGGTEAFF. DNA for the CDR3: TGTGCCAGCAAGGTTCGCGGGGGAACTGAAGCTTTCTTT.

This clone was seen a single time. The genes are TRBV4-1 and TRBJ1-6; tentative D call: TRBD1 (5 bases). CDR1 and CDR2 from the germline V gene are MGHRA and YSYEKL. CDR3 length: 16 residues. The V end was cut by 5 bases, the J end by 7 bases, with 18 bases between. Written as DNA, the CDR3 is TGCGCCAGCAGCGTCCGGGGGGGTGAGGGGAATTCACCCCTCCACTTT. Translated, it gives CASSVRGGEGNSPLHF.

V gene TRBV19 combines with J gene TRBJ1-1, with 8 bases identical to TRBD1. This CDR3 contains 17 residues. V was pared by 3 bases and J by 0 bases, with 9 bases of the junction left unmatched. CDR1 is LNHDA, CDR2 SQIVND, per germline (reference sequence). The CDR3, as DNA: TGTGCCAGTAGTATCGGACAGGGAGTATTAATGAACACTGAAGCTTTCTTT. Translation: CASSIGQGVLMNTEAFF.

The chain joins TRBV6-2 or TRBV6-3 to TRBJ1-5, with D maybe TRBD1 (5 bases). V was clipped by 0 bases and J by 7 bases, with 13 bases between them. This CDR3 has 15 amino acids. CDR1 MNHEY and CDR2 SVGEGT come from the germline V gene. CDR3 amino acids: CASSYSPGSSQPQHF. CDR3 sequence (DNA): TGTGCCAGCAGTTACTCGCCAGGGTCGAGCCAGCCCCAGCATTTT.

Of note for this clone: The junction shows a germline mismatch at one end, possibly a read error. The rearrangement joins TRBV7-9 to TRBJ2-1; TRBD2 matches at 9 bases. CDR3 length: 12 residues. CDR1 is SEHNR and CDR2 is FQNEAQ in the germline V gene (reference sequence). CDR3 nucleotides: TGTGCCAGCAGCCGCACCGGGACTAGCAAACTCTTC. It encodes CASSRTGTSKLF.

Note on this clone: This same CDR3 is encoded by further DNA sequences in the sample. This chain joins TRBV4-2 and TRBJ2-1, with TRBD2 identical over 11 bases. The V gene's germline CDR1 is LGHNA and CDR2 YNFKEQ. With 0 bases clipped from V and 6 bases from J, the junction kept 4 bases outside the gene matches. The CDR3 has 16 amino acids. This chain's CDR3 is CASSQELAGGRNEQFF. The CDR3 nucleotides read TGTGCCAGCAGCCAAGAATTAGCGGGGGGGCGCAATGAGCAGTTCTTC.

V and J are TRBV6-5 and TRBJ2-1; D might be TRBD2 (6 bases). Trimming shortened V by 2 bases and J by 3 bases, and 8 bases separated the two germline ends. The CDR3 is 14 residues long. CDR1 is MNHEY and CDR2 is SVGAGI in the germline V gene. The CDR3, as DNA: TGTGCCAGCAGTTACCCGGGACTCTACAATGAGCAGTTCTTC. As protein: CASSYPGLYNEQFF.

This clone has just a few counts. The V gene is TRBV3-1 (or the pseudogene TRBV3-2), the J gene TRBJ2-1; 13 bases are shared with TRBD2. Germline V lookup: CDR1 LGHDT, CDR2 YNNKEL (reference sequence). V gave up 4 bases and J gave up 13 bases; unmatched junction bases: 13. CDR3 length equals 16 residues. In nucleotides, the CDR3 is TGTGCCAGCAGCCCTACACTAGCGGGGGGGCAGCATGCTCAGTTCTTC. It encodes CASSPTLAGGQHAQFF.

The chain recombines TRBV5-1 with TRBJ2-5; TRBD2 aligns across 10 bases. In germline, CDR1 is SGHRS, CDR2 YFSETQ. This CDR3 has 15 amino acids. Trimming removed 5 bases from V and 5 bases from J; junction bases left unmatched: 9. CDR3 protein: CASSSLAGGQETQYF. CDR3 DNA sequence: TGCGCCAGCAGTTCATTAGCGGGGGGCCAGGAGACCCAGTACTTC.

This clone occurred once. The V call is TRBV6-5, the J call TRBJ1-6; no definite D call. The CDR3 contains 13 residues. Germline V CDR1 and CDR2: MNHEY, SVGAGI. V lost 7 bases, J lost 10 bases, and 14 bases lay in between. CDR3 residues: CASNTPGSSPLHF. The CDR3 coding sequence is TGTGCCAGCAACACACCGGGGAGCTCACCCCTCCACTTT.